Presented here are 27 T cell receptor beta chains from one specimen sequenced in a study of shared clonotypes between healthy human individuals. Sequencing used immunoSEQ multiplex PCR; TCRdb keeps in-frame clones, though not all of them. The data contain about 600,000 clones, around 97% of them singletons. The sequenced sample was naive CD4+ T cells sorted from blood. This sample's subset: CD45RA+ positively selected. These receptors were taken from a woman between 25 and 40 years old in good health.

The rearrangement joins TRBV7-6 to TRBJ2-1; the match to TRBD2 covers 9 bases. The CDR3 covers 15 residues. Looked up from germline, CDR1 is SGHVS and CDR2 is FNYEAQ. J was trimmed by 6 bases and V by 3 bases; bases with no gene match: 6. This chain's CDR3 is CASSLGSGSVNEQFF. CDR3 coding DNA: TGTGCCAGCAGCTTGGGTAGCGGGAGTGTCAATGAGCAGTTCTTC.

CDR3 coding DNA: TGCGCCAGCAGCTTGGCCGCGGAGAGGAAAATCGACGAGCAGTACTTC. Protein: CASSLAAERKIDEQYF. The V gene is TRBV5-1, the J gene TRBJ2-7; D call uncertain. The CDR3 sequence is 16 residues long. Trimming removed 0 bases from V and 5 bases from J, with 18 bases in between. The germline gives CDR1 SGHRS, CDR2 YFSETQ.

A remark on this clone: At the DNA level, this CDR3 is encoded by other sequences in the same sample as well. The CDR3 reads CASSLDRGNTGELFF. In DNA, the CDR3 is TGCGCCAGCAGCCTGGACAGGGGAAACACCGGGGAGCTGTTTTTT. The chain couples TRBV5-1 to TRBJ2-2; TRBD1 aligns across 9 bases. Germline V gives CDR1 SGHRS, CDR2 YFSETQ. With V trimmed by 4 bases and J by 2 bases, 3 bases remained unmatched. This CDR3 spans 15 amino acids.

This clone was picked up a small number of times. The chain links TRBV10-1 to TRBJ2-2, with D uncertain. The germline CDR1 and CDR2 sequences are WNHNN and SYGVQD (reference sequence). V lost 6 bases and J lost 4, with 12 bases in between. The CDR3 length is 14 residues. The CDR3 reads CASRTDWGTGELFF. CDR3 sequence (DNA): TGCGCCAGCAGAACCGACTGGGGCACCGGGGAGCTGTTTTTT.

The V and J genes are TRBV28 and TRBJ1-2, with D possibly matching TRBD1 (5 bases). This CDR3 comprises 12 residues. Germline CDR1 is MDHEN and CDR2 is SYDVKM. Trimming pared 4 bases from V and 8 bases from J, leaving 11 bases between. CDR3 sequence (DNA): TGTGCCAGCAGTTCAGTCAAGGGGGGCTACACCTTC. This translates into CASSSVKGGYTF.

The chain recombines TRBV5-1 with TRBJ2-7; D is possibly TRBD1 or TRBD2 (6 bases each). V lost 4 bases and J 6 bases, leaving 14 bases between the germline ends. CDR3 length: 13 amino acids. In germline, CDR1 is SGHRS, CDR2 YFSETQ. DNA for the CDR3: TGCGCCAGCAGCGAGCCTGAGGGGGGCGAGCAGTACTTC. Translated: CASSEPEGGEQYF.

The CDR3 DNA reads TGTGCCAGCAGACCTGGGACAGATAGCAATCAGCCCCAGCATTTT. As protein: CASRPGTDSNQPQHF. The J gene is TRBJ1-5, the V gene TRBV6-5; 7 bases line up with TRBD1. Germline loops: CDR1 MNHEY, CDR2 SVGAGI. The CDR3 consists of 15 residues. V lost 6 bases to trimming and J lost 0 bases; unmatched junction nucleotides: 5.

The chain links TRBV5-4 to TRBJ1-5; D perhaps matches TRBD1 (5 bases). The CDR3 length is 15 residues. The V and J ends lost 0 bases and 3 bases respectively, with 10 bases between them. CDR1 and CDR2 from the germline V gene are SGHNT and YYREEE (reference sequence). The CDR3 coding sequence is TGTGCCAGCAGCTTGGGGGGGACCGACAATCAGCCCCAGCATTTT. This codes for CASSLGGTDNQPQHF.

The chain employs TRBV30 and TRBJ2-7; D remains unclear. Germline CDR1 is GTSNPN and CDR2 is SVGIG (reference sequence). Between the trimmed V and J ends, which lost 3 bases and 3 bases, there was a span of 9 bases. CDR3 length equals 12 residues. DNA of the CDR3: TGTGCCTGGAGCGCTTTTAGCTACGAGCAGTACTTC. Amino acid sequence: CAWSAFSYEQYF. Looking up the rest from reference TRBV30 and TRBJ2-7 gives the full variable domain: SQTIHQWPATLVQPVGSPLSLECTVEGTSNPNLYWYRQAAGRGLQLLFYSVGIGQISSEVPQNLSASRPQDRQFILSSKKLLLSDSGFYLCAWSAFSYEQYFGPGTRLTVT.

V usage is TRBV2 and J usage is TRBJ1-1; D call uncertain. Deletions cut 4 bases from V and 4 bases from J, with 13 bases between. The germline V gene encodes CDR1 SNHLY and CDR2 FYNNEI. The CDR3 sequence is 14 residues long. CDR3 nucleotide sequence: TGTGCCAGCAGTGGAAGGGTCCAAAGCACTGAAGCTTTCTTT. Its protein product is CASSGRVQSTEAFF.

This clone showed up just once. The chain couples TRBV28 to TRBJ1-3, with a weak D call TRBD1 (6 bases). The CDR3 covers 16 residues. Germline loops: CDR1 MDHEN, CDR2 SYDVKM. Trimming cost V 1 base and J 0 bases, with 10 bases left between them. The CDR3 nucleotides are TGTGCCAGCAGTTTATTCAGACAGGTCTCTGGAAACACCATATATTTT. Translated, it gives CASSLFRQVSGNTIYF.

This clone has a single count. The chain recombines TRBV4-2 with TRBJ1-5; 10 bases align to TRBD1. V shed 5 bases and J 6 bases; nucleotides not matched to a gene: 10. The V gene's germline CDR1 is LGHNA and CDR2 YNFKEQ. CDR3 size: 16 residues. CDR3 coding DNA: TGTGCCAGCAGCTTGGCCGTGACAGGGGGCTTTCAGCCCCAGCATTTT. It encodes CASSLAVTGGFQPQHF.

This clone was observed a single time. This chain links TRBV5-1 with TRBJ2-5; the D call may be TRBD1 or TRBD2 (7 bases each). The CDR3 length is 15 residues. V shed 6 bases and J shed 5 bases, with 20 bases lying between them. Per germline, CDR1 SGHRS and CDR2 YFSETQ. The CDR3 spells CASTLPLQGGETQYF. The CDR3 DNA sequence: TGCGCCAGCACCCTCCCGCTCCAGGGGGGGGAGACCCAGTACTTC.

The chain is built from TRBV28 and TRBJ1-2; D not certain. This CDR3 contains 13 residues. The germline CDR1 and CDR2 sequences are MDHEN and SYDVKM. Trimming shortened V by 6 bases and J by 2 bases, and 10 bases separated the two germline ends. The DNA for the CDR3 is TGTGCCAGCAGCGGAGGTCAGAACTATGGCTACACCTTC. It yields the protein CASSGGQNYGYTF.

The chain is built from TRBV28 and TRBJ2-3; D possibly corresponds to TRBD1 (5 bases). The germline CDR1 and CDR2 sequences are MDHEN and SYDVKM. Trimming removed 8 bases at V and 4 bases at J, with 13 bases between. This CDR3 has 13 residues. CDR3 region: CASLLDTADTQYF. The CDR3 DNA sequence: TGTGCCAGCCTCCTGGACACGGCAGATACGCAGTATTTT.

The chain links TRBV28 to TRBJ1-1; perhaps TRBD1 as D (6 bases). This CDR3 is built from 15 residues. The V gene's germline CDR1 is MDHEN and CDR2 SYDVKM. V shed 3 bases and J shed 1 base, with 12 bases lying between them. CDR3 in amino acids: CASSFAQGQNTEAFF. The CDR3 nucleotides are TGTGCCAGCAGTTTTGCACAGGGCCAGAACACTGAAGCTTTCTTT.

The CDR3: CASSSARTGAGYGYTF. CDR3 sequence (DNA): TGTGCCAGCAGCTCGGCCCGGACAGGGGCTGGCTATGGCTACACCTTC. The chain carries TRBV7-9 and TRBJ1-2; 9 bases are a match to TRBD1. This CDR3 has 16 amino acids. Germline assignment: CDR1 SEHNR and CDR2 FQNEAQ (reference sequence). V was clipped by 4 bases and J by 4 bases; unmatched bases: 10.

In this sample, this clone turned up once. The chain recombines TRBV28 with TRBJ2-3; 8 bases align to TRBD2. V trimming: 5 bases; J trimming: 6 bases; junction bases outside the gene matches: 7. CDR3 length: 14 residues. The V gene's germline CDR1 is MDHEN and CDR2 SYDVKM. The DNA for the CDR3 is TGTGCCAGCAGTCCACCAGGGACTAGGGATACGCAGTATTTT. It specifies CASSPPGTRDTQYF.

The V gene is TRBV2, the J gene TRBJ2-7; D remains unclear. The CDR3 has 12 residues. Between the trimmed V and J ends, which lost 2 bases and 4 bases, there was a span of 6 bases. The germline V gene encodes CDR1 SNHLY and CDR2 FYNNEI. The CDR3 coding sequence is TGTGCCAGCAGTGAATTTCCATACGAGCAGTACTTC. It specifies CASSEFPYEQYF.

The chain has TRBV19 and TRBJ2-2; D is perhaps TRBD2 (6 bases). V was trimmed by 5 bases and J by 6 bases, leaving 22 bases between them. CDR1 LNHDA and CDR2 SQIVND come from the germline V gene (reference sequence). This CDR3 has 17 residues. DNA for the CDR3: TGTGCCAGTAGTCCGTGGAGTGGCGGGATGTCTGCCGGGGAGCTGTTTTTT. Translating gives CASSPWSGGMSAGELFF.

This clone was observed once. The chain couples TRBV15 to TRBJ1-1; D uncertain. The length of the CDR3 is 15 residues. Trimming pared 0 bases from V and 9 bases from J, leaving 17 bases between. Per the germline V gene, CDR1 is LNHNV and CDR2 is YYDKDF (reference sequence). Written as DNA, the CDR3 is TGTGCCACCAGCAGAGACCCACAGCCGGTGAAGAAAGCTTTCTTT. Translated, it gives CATSRDPQPVKKAFF.

The chain employs TRBV28 and TRBJ1-6, with a possible D match to TRBD1 (5 bases). V dropped 6 bases and J dropped 9 bases, with 12 bases sitting between them. Germline assignment: CDR1 MDHEN and CDR2 SYDVKM. The length of the CDR3 is 13 residues. For the CDR3, the DNA is TGTGCCAGCAGGGGGACGCCTGGTTCACCCCTCCACTTT. Protein product: CASRGTPGSPLHF.

CDR3 in amino acids: CASSQLTGNYGYTF. CDR3 in DNA: TGCGCCAGCAGCCAACTGACAGGAAACTATGGCTACACCTTC. The V and J genes are TRBV4-1 and TRBJ1-2; D possibly corresponds to TRBD1 (6 bases). Germline V gives CDR1 MGHRA, CDR2 YSYEKL. CDR3 size: 14 residues. The ends were cut back, 2 bases at V and 2 bases at J, with 9 bases in the middle.

This clone is a singleton in its sample. The genes are TRBV10-1 and TRBJ2-7, with 9 positions matching TRBD2. The CDR3 sequence is 14 residues long. V lost 0 bases to trimming and J lost 5 bases; unmatched junction nucleotides: 2. Germline CDR1 WNHNN, CDR2 SYGVQD (reference sequence). The CDR3 region is CASSESSGRNEQYF. The CDR3 DNA reads TGCGCCAGCAGTGAGTCTAGCGGGAGAAACGAGCAGTACTTC.

The chain carries TRBV6-1 and TRBJ1-6; tentative D call: TRBD1 (6 bases). The germline V gene has CDR1 MNHNS and CDR2 SASEGT. CDR3 length equals 15 residues. Trimming took off 2 bases at V and 7 bases at J, with 12 bases between the two ends. CDR3 in amino acids: CASSEIGQRNSPLHF. The CDR3 coding sequence is TGTGCCAGCAGTGAAATTGGACAGCGAAATTCACCCCTCCACTTT.

The V call is TRBV5-1, the J call TRBJ2-5; the D gene is possibly TRBD2 (6 bases). CDR3 length equals 15 residues. CDR1 is SGHRS and CDR2 is YFSETQ in the germline V gene. V dropped 4 bases and J dropped 5 bases, with 18 bases sitting between them. The CDR3 nucleotides are TGCGCCAGCAGCCCCGGGACTCCGGCGATGGAGACCCAGTACTTC. The encoded protein is CASSPGTPAMETQYF.

J is TRBJ1-6 and V is TRBV10-3, with unresolved D. Germline loops: CDR1 ENHRY, CDR2 SYGVKD. V was trimmed by 3 bases and J by 2 bases, leaving 11 bases between them. This CDR3 region has 16 residues. The CDR3 coding sequence is TGTGCCATCAGTGATGATCCAGCCACCTATAATTCACCCCTCCACTTT. It specifies CAISDDPATYNSPLHF.